The next 2 T cell receptor beta chains were all read from a single sample in a study of cytomegalovirus exposure and HLA in healthy donors. Assay used: immunoSEQ multiplex PCR; TCRdb lists only in-frame clones, some missing. The repertoire includes approximately 200,000 clones, around 84% of them detected once, and around 15% sits in the top ten. The sequencing input was PBMCs. All receptors derive from a woman aged 25 to 39 in good health and CMV-seropositive.

The chain joins TRBV29-1 to TRBJ2-2, with D perhaps TRBD2 (5 bases). Germline V gene sequence: CDR1 SQVTM, CDR2 ANQGSEA. Trimming removed 0 bases at V and 1 base at J, with 9 bases between. The CDR3 sequence is 15 residues long. The CDR3 nucleotides are TGCAGCGTTGAAGACTCGGGGAAGAACACCGGGGAGCTGTTTTTT. It translates to CSVEDSGKNTGELFF.

This clone was seen only once. The rearrangement joins TRBV4-2 to TRBJ1-2, with D perhaps matching TRBD1 (6 bases). V gave up 2 bases and J gave up 7 bases, with 11 bases separating them. The CDR3 loop spans 13 amino acids. The germline gives CDR1 LGHNA, CDR2 YNFKEQ. CDR3 loop: CASSQPQGSGYTF. For the CDR3, the DNA is TGTGCCAGCAGCCAACCACAGGGTTCTGGCTACACCTTC.